These 24 T cell receptor beta chains were sequenced from one sample in a study of blood T cell repertoires in COVID-19. The method was immunoSEQ multiplex PCR; TCRdb's version includes in-frame clones alone and lacks a portion of them. The sample shows tens of thousands of clones, 65% to 90% of them seen only once. The sample was peripheral blood. Every receptor here comes from a man between 50 and 59 years old with COVID-19, enrolled during active disease.

V usage is TRBV3-1 (or the pseudogene TRBV3-2) and J usage is TRBJ1-2, with a tentative D call TRBD1 (5 bases). This CDR3 is built from 14 residues. The V end was cut by 0 bases, the J end by 8 bases, with 13 bases between. The germline V gene encodes CDR1 LGHDT and CDR2 YNNKEL (reference sequence). The CDR3 bases are TGTGCCAGCAGCCAAGATGTGGGGCGCCGGGGCTACACCTTC. It yields the protein CASSQDVGRRGYTF.

The chain has TRBV6-5 and TRBJ1-5; no definite D call. CDR1 and CDR2 (germline): MNHEY, SVGAGI. Trimming pared 0 bases from V and 6 bases from J, leaving 12 bases between. The CDR3 runs to 15 residues. The CDR3 region is CASSYSGGKSQPQHF. In DNA, the CDR3 is TGTGCCAGCAGTTACTCGGGAGGGAAGAGTCAGCCCCAGCATTTT.

The chain recombines TRBV19 with TRBJ1-2, with D unresolved. Germline V CDR1 and CDR2: LNHDA, SQIVND (reference sequence). This CDR3 is 13 amino acids long. V lost 5 bases to trimming and J lost 0 bases, with 7 bases between them. CDR3 DNA sequence: TGTGCCAGTAGTTGGAGCGCTAACTATGGCTACACCTTC. Encoded protein: CASSWSANYGYTF.

The table lists this clone with a few counts. The CDR3 nucleotides are TGTGCCTGGAAATTTGGGGACATGAACACTGAAGCTTTCTTT. The encoded protein is CAWKFGDMNTEAFF. The chain combines TRBV30 with TRBJ1-1; the D gene is possibly TRBD1 (6 bases). The V and J ends lost 4 bases and 0 bases respectively, with 12 bases between them. The CDR3 is 14 amino acids. Germline-derived CDR1 and CDR2 are GTSNPN and SVGIG (reference sequence).

The rearrangement links TRBV11-3 to TRBJ2-1; D might be TRBD1 (6 bases). CDR1 is SGHNT, CDR2 YENEEA, per germline. The CDR3 covers 13 residues. V gave up 5 bases and J gave up 9 bases, with 14 bases separating them. DNA for the CDR3: TGTGCCAGCAGCCTCAGGGGATTTTCTGAGCAGTTCTTC. It encodes CASSLRGFSEQFF.

The chain links TRBV19 to TRBJ2-1, with a possible D match to TRBD2 (5 bases). Trimming cost V 7 bases and J 9 bases, with 16 bases left between them. The CDR3 has 13 residues. Germline CDR1 and CDR2: LNHDA and SQIVND (reference sequence). The chain's CDR3 is CASTPETTSEQFF. The CDR3 bases are TGTGCCAGTACCCCGGAGACTACAAGTGAGCAGTTCTTC.

The chain's CDR3 is CASSLVQGTYEQYF. As DNA, the CDR3 is TGTGCCAGCAGCTTAGTGCAGGGGACCTACGAGCAGTACTTC. This chain uses TRBV7-2 with TRBJ2-7; maybe TRBD1 (6 bases). The CDR3 is made up of 14 amino acids. Trimming pared 1 base from V and 2 bases from J, leaving 9 bases between. Germline-derived CDR1 and CDR2 are SGHTA and FQGNSA.

With respect to this clone: The junction shows a germline mismatch at one end, possibly a read error. The chain uses TRBV7-7 and TRBJ2-2, with 9 bases matching TRBD2. The CDR3 runs 14 residues. Germline V gene sequence: CDR1 SSHAT, CDR2 FNYEAQ (reference sequence). The CDR3 DNA sequence: TGTGCTAGCAGCTTAGGTAGCGGGAGTGGGGAGCTGTTTTTT. This translates into CASSLGSGSGELFF.

The chain's CDR3 is CASGRVDYEQYF. DNA of the CDR3: TGTGCCAGCGGTAGAGTTGACTACGAGCAGTACTTC. V and J are TRBV2 and TRBJ2-7; no firm D call. The CDR3 totals 12 residues. Between the trimmed V and J ends, which lost 8 bases and 3 bases, there was a span of 11 bases. Germline loops: CDR1 SNHLY, CDR2 FYNNEI.

The count of this clone is one. The chain uses TRBV6-1 and TRBJ1-2; no definite D call. The CDR3 totals 13 residues. In germline, CDR1 is MNHNS, CDR2 SASEGT. The germline V and J ends were trimmed by 2 bases and 4 bases, with 8 bases remaining between them. The CDR3: CASSETATYGYTF. In nucleotides, the CDR3 is TGTGCCAGCAGTGAAACAGCTACCTATGGCTACACCTTC.

The chain links TRBV7-2 to TRBJ2-7; TRBD2 agrees at 10 bases. The length of the CDR3 is 16 residues. J gave up 1 base and V 4 bases, and 7 bases lay outside the gene matches. Germline CDR1 is SGHTA and CDR2 is FQGNSA. CDR3 in amino acids: CASSSLLAGPSYEQYF. Written as DNA, the CDR3 is TGTGCCAGCAGCTCTCTACTAGCGGGACCTTCCTACGAGCAGTACTTC.

J is TRBJ1-5 and V is TRBV7-8; D ambiguous. Germline V gene sequence: CDR1 SGHVS, CDR2 FQNEAQ. This CDR3 contains 14 residues. The ends were cut back, 5 bases at V and 2 bases at J, with 10 bases in the middle. The CDR3 region is CASSARVGNQPQHF. The CDR3 DNA sequence: TGTGCCAGCAGCGCACGGGTAGGCAATCAGCCCCAGCATTTT.

This chain connects TRBV28 to TRBJ1-6; 7 positions agree with TRBD1. The CDR3 length is 16 residues. The V gene's germline CDR1 is MDHEN and CDR2 SYDVKM. The V segment lost 7 bases and the J segment 10 bases; nucleotides outside the gene matches: 16. The CDR3 DNA follows: TGTGCCAGCACCCTAGGGGGCGGAGGGAAGAACTCACCCCTCCACTTT. Translation: CASTLGGGGKNSPLHF.

The sample holds one count of this clone. CDR3 in DNA: TGTGCCAGCAGCTTAAGGCAGGGCATCACAGATACGCAGTATTTT. Translation: CASSLRQGITDTQYF. J is TRBJ2-3 and V is TRBV7-3; TRBD1 is a possible D gene (5 bases). This CDR3 comprises 15 residues. V was pared by 1 base and J by 2 bases, with 10 bases between. The germline gives CDR1 SGHTA, CDR2 FQGTGA. Looking up the rest from reference TRBV7-3 and TRBJ2-3 gives the full variable domain: GAGVSQTPSNKVTEKGKYVELRCDPISGHTALYWYRQSLGQGPEFLIYFQGTGAADDSGLPNDRFFAVRPEGSVSTLKIQRTERGDSAVYLCASSLRQGITDTQYFGPGTRLTVL.

The V call is TRBV6-4, the J call TRBJ2-5, with D unresolved. This CDR3 contains 11 residues. Germline CDR1 and CDR2: MRHNA and SNTAGT. Between the trimmed V and J ends, which lost 2 bases and 4 bases, there was a span of 2 bases. The CDR3 is CASSDRETQYF. The CDR3, as DNA: TGTGCCAGCAGTGACCGAGAGACCCAGTACTTC.

This chain connects TRBV6-8 to TRBJ1-6, with TRBD1 matching over 9 bases. CDR1 and CDR2 from the germline V gene are MNHGY and SAAAGT. V shed 8 bases and J 10 bases; nucleotides not matched to a gene: 12. The CDR3 spans 15 residues. The CDR3 loop reads CASGGQGLWESPLHF. The CDR3 coding sequence is TGTGCCAGCGGAGGACAGGGGTTATGGGAATCACCCCTCCACTTT.

The rearrangement uses TRBV24-1 and TRBJ1-5; tentatively, D is TRBD1 (5 bases). In germline, CDR1 is KGHDR, CDR2 SFDVKD. V shed 6 bases and J shed 4 bases, with 12 bases lying between them. The CDR3 has 14 residues. CDR3 residues: CATSSGVENQPQHF. The CDR3 bases are TGTGCCACCAGTTCGGGGGTTGAGAATCAGCCCCAGCATTTT.

The chain uses TRBV20-1 and TRBJ2-7; weak D call: TRBD1 (6 bases). CDR1 is DFQATT, CDR2 SNEGSKA, per germline (reference sequence). With 6 bases removed from V and 12 bases from J, the gap between germline ends came to 18 bases. The CDR3 loop spans 11 amino acids. CDR3 sequence: CSAPTPQGLYF. CDR3 nucleotide sequence: TGCAGTGCCCCGACCCCTCAGGGGCTGTACTTC.

This clone appeared a single time. The chain links TRBV14 to TRBJ1-4, with D tentatively TRBD1 (6 bases). V was trimmed by 2 bases and J by 3 bases, leaving 10 bases between them. Germline values: CDR1 SGHDN, CDR2 FVKESK. This CDR3 is built from 15 residues. CDR3 protein: CASSQQGSANEKLFF. In nucleotides, the CDR3 is TGTGCCAGCAGCCAACAGGGGTCAGCTAATGAAAAACTGTTTTTT.

The rearrangement links TRBV5-1 to TRBJ2-1, with 8 bases fitting TRBD2. V was pared by 2 bases and J by 6 bases, with 10 bases of the junction left unmatched. There are 16 residues in the CDR3. The germline V gene has CDR1 SGHRS and CDR2 YFSETQ. In DNA form, the CDR3 reads TGCGCCAGCAGCTTACCTGGACTAGCTGGAGGCAATGAGCAGTTCTTC. This codes for CASSLPGLAGGNEQFF.

This clone was seen a single time. This chain links TRBV2 with TRBJ1-5, with a weak D call TRBD1 (5 bases). CDR1 is SNHLY and CDR2 is FYNNEI in the germline V gene. Trimming stripped 7 bases from V and 7 bases from J, with 20 bases between. This CDR3 is built from 15 residues. The CDR3 coding sequence is TGTGCCAGCATGGAGACCGGGGGGGTGAGCCAGCCCCAGCATTTT. Encoded protein: CASMETGGVSQPQHF.

The chain uses TRBV5-4 and TRBJ1-4, with D perhaps matching TRBD1 (6 bases). Germline-derived CDR1 and CDR2 are SGHNT and YYREEE (reference sequence). The CDR3 extends over 15 amino acids. V dropped 4 bases and J dropped 2 bases, with 12 bases sitting between them. CDR3 DNA sequence: TGTGCCAGCAGCCGCGGGGGGCCGACTAATGAAAAACTGTTTTTT. Amino acids: CASSRGGPTNEKLFF.

This chain connects TRBV3-1 (or the pseudogene TRBV3-2) to TRBJ2-7, with no clear D. Deletions cut 0 bases from V and 10 bases from J, with 10 bases between. The CDR3 contains 12 residues. The germline gives CDR1 LGHDT, CDR2 YNNKEL (reference sequence). Here the CDR3 reads CASSQDLGVQYF. The CDR3 bases are TGTGCCAGCAGCCAAGATCTAGGAGTCCAGTACTTC.

V is TRBV7-3 and J is TRBJ2-5; D might be TRBD2 (5 bases). V lost 0 bases and J lost 7, with 15 bases in between. The CDR3 covers 15 residues. Germline values: CDR1 SGHTA, CDR2 FQGTGA. The CDR3 region has the DNA TGTGCCAGCAGCTTAACGAGGACCGGTGCGGGGACCCAGTACTTC. Translated: CASSLTRTGAGTQYF.